This T cell receptor (beta chain) was identified during a study of blood T cells in healthy people across ages. V shed 4 bases and J shed 0 bases, with 11 bases lying between them. The CDR3 covers 15 residues. The V gene's germline CDR1 is SGDLS and CDR2 YYNGEE. It was with a sample-barcoded 5' primer and a J-beta primer mix that a second PCR of about 6 to 11 cycles was run. From the 5' RACE reads, TCRdb called clonotypes with MiXCR, one entry per CDR3 protein. The table shows over 1,500,000 distinct CDR3 sequences, with about 39% occurring only once. Only a few counts were recorded for this clonotype.

This TCR was recovered from a human donor in good health. Sequenced: blood. The chain couples TRBV9 to TRBJ1-3; TRBD1 might be the D (6 bases). CDR3 sequence: CASSSRDTSGNTIYF. The CDR3 bases are TGTGCCAGCAGCTCCCGGGACACCTCTGGAAACACCATATATTTT.